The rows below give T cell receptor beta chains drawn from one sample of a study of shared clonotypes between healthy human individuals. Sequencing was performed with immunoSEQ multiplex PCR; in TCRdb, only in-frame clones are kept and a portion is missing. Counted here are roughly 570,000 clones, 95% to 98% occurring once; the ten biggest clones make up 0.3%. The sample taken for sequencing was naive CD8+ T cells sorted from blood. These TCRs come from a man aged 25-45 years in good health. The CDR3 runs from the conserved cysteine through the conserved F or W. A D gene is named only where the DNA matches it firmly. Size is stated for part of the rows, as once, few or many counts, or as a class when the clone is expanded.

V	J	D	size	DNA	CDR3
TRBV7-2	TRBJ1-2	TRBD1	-	TGTGCCAGCAGCCCCGGGACAGCGCATGATGGCTACACCTTC	CASSPGTAHDGYTF
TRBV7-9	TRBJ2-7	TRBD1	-	TGTGCCAGCAGCCCACCTCAGGGGGCGCGAGGCTACGAGCAGTACTTC	CASSPPQGARGYEQYF
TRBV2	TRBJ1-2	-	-	TGTGCCAGCAATGACAGATTAAGCTACACCTTC	CASNDRLSYTF
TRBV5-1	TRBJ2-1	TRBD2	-	TGCGCCAGCAGCGGGGGACTAGCCAATGAGCAGTTCTTC	CASSGGLANEQFF
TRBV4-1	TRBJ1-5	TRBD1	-	TGCGCCAGCAGCCAAGAAGACAGGGGGGATCAGCCCCAGCATTTT	CASSQEDRGDQPQHF
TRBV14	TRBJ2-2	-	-	TGTGCCAGCAGCCAATTGGCGGGCGGCACGGGGGAGCTGTTTTTT	CASSQLAGGTGELFF
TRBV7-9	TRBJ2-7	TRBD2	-	TGTGCCAGCAGCTTACTAGCGGGAGGACCTGGGTACGAGCAGTACTTC	CASSLLAGGPGYEQYF
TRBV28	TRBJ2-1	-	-	TGTGCCAGCAGTTTTGGGAGCTCCTACAATGAGCAGTTCTTC	CASSFGSSYNEQFF
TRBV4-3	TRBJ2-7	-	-	TGCGCCAGCAGCCTACCCCATCAGGGGTACTACGAGCAGTACTTC	CASSLPHQGYYEQYF
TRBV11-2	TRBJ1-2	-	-	TGTGCCAGCAGCTTAGTACCCAGTCTCTATGGCTACACCTTC	CASSLVPSLYGYTF
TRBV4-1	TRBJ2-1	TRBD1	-	TGCGCCAGCAGCCACCACGACAGGGGCCGGAATGAGCAGTTCTTC	CASSHHDRGRNEQFF
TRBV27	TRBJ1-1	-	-	TGTGCCAGCAGGATAGGCCAGGGAGGGAACACTGAAGCTTTCTTT	CASRIGQGGNTEAFF
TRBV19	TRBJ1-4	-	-	TGTGCCAGTAGGGATCTCACTAATGAAAAACTGTTTTTT	CASRDLTNEKLFF
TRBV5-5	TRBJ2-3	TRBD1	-	TGTGCCAGCAGCTTGGACAGGGGGACAGATACGCAGTATTTT	CASSLDRGTDTQYF
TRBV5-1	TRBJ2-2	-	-	TGCGCCAGCAGCTTCCAGGGGAGCGTACGGGAGCTGTTTTTT	CASSFQGSVRELFF
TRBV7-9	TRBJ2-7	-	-	TGTGCCAGCAGCTCATTTACCTACGAGCAGTACTTC	CASSSFTYEQYF
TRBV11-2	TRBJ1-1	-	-	TGTGCCAGCAGCTTAGATCAATGGCTCACTGAAGCTTTCTTT	CASSLDQWLTEAFF
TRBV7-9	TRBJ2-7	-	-	TGTGCCAGCAGCTCCAAACCCTACGAGCAGTACTTC	CASSSKPYEQYF
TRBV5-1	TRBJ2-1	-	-	TGCGCCAGCAGCTTGGGTCGGGCCGGGACTTTCCGGGATGAGCAGTTCTTC	CASSLGRAGTFRDEQFF
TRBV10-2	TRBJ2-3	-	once	TGCGCCAGCAGTGACGAGACAGCTAGCACAGATACGCAGTATTTT	CASSDETASTDTQYF
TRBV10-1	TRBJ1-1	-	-	TGCGCCAGCAGTGAGTCGATGGGAAACACTGAAGCTTTCTTT	CASSESMGNTEAFF
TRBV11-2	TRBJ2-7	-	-	TGTGCCAGCAGCGGGGGACAAGTTAGCTACGAGCAGTACTTC	CASSGGQVSYEQYF
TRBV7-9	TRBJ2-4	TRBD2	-	TGTGCCAGCAGCTTACGAGCGGGAGGTGACAAAAACATTCAGTACTTC	CASSLRAGGDKNIQYF
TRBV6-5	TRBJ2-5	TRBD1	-	TGTGCCAGCAGCGGCGAGACAGGGGGGAGAGAGACCCAGTACTTC	CASSGETGGRETQYF
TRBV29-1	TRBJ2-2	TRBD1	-	TGCAGCGTTACGACAGGGGACACCGGGGAGCTGTTTTTT	CSVTTGDTGELFF
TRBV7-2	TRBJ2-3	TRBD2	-	TGTGCCAGCAGCTTAGCCCCTGGGACTAGCGGCCGCACAGATACGCAGTATTTT	CASSLAPGTSGRTDTQYF
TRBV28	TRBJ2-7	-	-	TGTGCCAGCAGCGGACCGCTAGTGGGGGCCTACGAGCAGTACTTC	CASSGPLVGAYEQYF
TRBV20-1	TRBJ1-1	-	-	TGCAGTGCTCGTGGACTTATTGAAGCTTTCTTT	CSARGLIEAFF
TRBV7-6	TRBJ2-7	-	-	TGTGCCAGCAGCAAAGGTCCCCGTGCCGAGCAGTACTTC	CASSKGPRAEQYF
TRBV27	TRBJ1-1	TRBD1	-	TGTGCCAGCAGCTCCAGGGGGGACACTGAAGCTTTCTTT	CASSSRGDTEAFF
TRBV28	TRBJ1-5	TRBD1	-	TGTGCCAGCAGTGGACAGGGGAGACAGCCCCAGCATTTT	CASSGQGRQPQHF
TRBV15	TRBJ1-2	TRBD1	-	TGTGCCACCTCGGGACAGGGTGACTATGGCTACACCTTC	CATSGQGDYGYTF
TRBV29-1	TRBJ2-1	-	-	TGCAGCGTTCAGGGCGCGGCCAGCCCTGAGAACTACAATGAGCAGTTCTTC	CSVQGAASPENYNEQFF
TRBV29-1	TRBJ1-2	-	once	TGCAGCGTTGAAGATCGCACAGGGACTATCCTAGGCTATGGCTACACCTTC	CSVEDRTGTILGYGYTF
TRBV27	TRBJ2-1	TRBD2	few	TGTGCCAGCAGTTTAAGCGGGAGCTCCTACAATGAGCAGTTCTTC	CASSLSGSSYNEQFF
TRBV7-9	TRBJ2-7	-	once	TGTGCCAGCGGAGGGGGGTCCTACGAGCAGTACTTC	CASGGGSYEQYF
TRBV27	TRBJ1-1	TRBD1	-	TGTGCCAGCAGTTTCCGGACAGGGTTCACTGAAGCTTTCTTT	CASSFRTGFTEAFF
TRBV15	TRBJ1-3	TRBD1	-	TGTGCCACCAGCAGAGGTGTACAGGGGGCGTCTGGAAACACCATATATTTT	CATSRGVQGASGNTIYF
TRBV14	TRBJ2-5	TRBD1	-	TGTGCCAGCAGCCAAGATTTGTGGACAGGGGCCTCAAGGGAGACCCAGTACTTC	CASSQDLWTGASRETQYF
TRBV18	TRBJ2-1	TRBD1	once	TGTGCCAGCTCACCATTCGGGACAGGGAGGATCAATGAGCAGTTCTTC	CASSPFGTGRINEQFF
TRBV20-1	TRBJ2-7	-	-	TGCAGTGCTAAGGATTACTACGAGCAGTACTTC	CSAKDYYEQYF
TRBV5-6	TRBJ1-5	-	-	TGTGCCAGCAGCTTGCAAGGACCCTATAGCAATCAGCCCCAGCATTTT	CASSLQGPYSNQPQHF
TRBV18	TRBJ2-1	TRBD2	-	TGTGCCAGCTCACCGGGACTAGCGGACTACAATGAGCAGTTCTTC	CASSPGLADYNEQFF
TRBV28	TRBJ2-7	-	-	TGTGCCAGCAGTCCTGGGTTGAGGGGGACCTACGAGCAGTACTTC	CASSPGLRGTYEQYF
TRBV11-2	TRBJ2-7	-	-	TGTGCCAGCAGCTTAACTAGAACGTACGAGCAGTACTTC	CASSLTRTYEQYF
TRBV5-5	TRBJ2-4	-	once	TGTGCCAGCCTAGGAGGGGAAAACATTCAGTACTTC	CASLGGENIQYF
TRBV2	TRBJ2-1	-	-	TGTGCCAGCATAAGGATCAACAATGAGCAGTTCTTC	CASIRINNEQFF
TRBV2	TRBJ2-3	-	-	TGTGCCACCGTTCTAAGCACAGATACGCAGTATTTT	CATVLSTDTQYF
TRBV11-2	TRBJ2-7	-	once	TGTGCCAGCAGCTTAAAGCCGACCGAGCAGTACTTC	CASSLKPTEQYF
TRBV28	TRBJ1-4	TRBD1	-	TGTGCCAGCAGTTTAAGGGACAGGTCCTCTAATGAAAAACTGTTTTTT	CASSLRDRSSNEKLFF